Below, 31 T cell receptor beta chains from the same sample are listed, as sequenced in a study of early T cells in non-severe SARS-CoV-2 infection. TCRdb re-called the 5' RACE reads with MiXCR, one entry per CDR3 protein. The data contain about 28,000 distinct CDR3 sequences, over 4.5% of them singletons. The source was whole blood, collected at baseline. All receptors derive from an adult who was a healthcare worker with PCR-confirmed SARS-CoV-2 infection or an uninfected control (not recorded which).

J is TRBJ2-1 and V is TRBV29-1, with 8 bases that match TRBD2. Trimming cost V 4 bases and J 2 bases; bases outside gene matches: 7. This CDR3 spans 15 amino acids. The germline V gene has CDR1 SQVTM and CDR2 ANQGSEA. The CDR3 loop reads CSVVGRAAPYNEQFF. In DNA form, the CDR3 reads TGCAGCGTTGTCGGGAGGGCAGCGCCCTACAATGAGCAGTTCTTC.

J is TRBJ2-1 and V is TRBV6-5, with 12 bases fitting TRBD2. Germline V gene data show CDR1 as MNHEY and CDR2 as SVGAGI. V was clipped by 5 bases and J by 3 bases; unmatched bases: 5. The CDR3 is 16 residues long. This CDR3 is CASSNGLAGYYNEQFF. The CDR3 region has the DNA TGTGCCAGCAGTAACGGACTAGCGGGGTACTACAATGAGCAGTTCTTC.

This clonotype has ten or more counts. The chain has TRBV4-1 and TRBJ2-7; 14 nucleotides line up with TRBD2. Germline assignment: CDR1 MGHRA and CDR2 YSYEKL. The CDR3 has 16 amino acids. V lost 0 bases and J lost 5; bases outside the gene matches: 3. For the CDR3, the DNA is TGCGCCAGCAGCCAAGATGGGACTAGCGGGAGCAACGAGCAGTACTTC. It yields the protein CASSQDGTSGSNEQYF.

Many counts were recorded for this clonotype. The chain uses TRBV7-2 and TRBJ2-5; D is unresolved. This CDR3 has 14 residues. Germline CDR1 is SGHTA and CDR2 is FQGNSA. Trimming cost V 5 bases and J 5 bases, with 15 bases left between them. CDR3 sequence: CASSPWMYTETQYF. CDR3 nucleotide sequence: TGTGCCAGCAGCCCGTGGATGTACACGGAGACCCAGTACTTC. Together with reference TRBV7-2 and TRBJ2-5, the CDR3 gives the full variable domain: GAGVSQSPSNKVTEKGKDVELRCDPISGHTALYWYRQSLGQGLEFLIYFQGNSAPDKSGLPSDRFSAERTGGSVSTLTIQRTQQEDSAVYLCASSPWMYTETQYFGPGTRLLVL.

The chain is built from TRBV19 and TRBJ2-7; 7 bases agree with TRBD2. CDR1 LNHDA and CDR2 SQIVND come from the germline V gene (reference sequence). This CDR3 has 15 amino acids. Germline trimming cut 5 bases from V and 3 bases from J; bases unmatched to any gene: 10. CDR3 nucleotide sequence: TGTGCCAGTAGTTCCCGGAGCGGGAACCTCTACGAGCAGTACTTC. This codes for CASSSRSGNLYEQYF.

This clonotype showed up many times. CDR3 nucleotide sequence: TGTGCTAGTGGTCAAACGGGACAGGGGCTAGGCTATGGCTACACCTTC. Its translation: CASGQTGQGLGYGYTF. V gene TRBV12-5 combines with J gene TRBJ1-2; 10 nucleotides match TRBD1. From germline, CDR1 is LGHNT and CDR2 FRNRAP. The junction had 10 bases not matched to a gene; V was cut back by 5 bases and J by 4 bases. The CDR3 has 16 amino acids.

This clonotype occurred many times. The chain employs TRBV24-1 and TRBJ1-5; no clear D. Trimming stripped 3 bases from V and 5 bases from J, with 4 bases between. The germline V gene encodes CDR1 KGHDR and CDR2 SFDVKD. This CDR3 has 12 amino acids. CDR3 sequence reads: CATSDDHQPQHF. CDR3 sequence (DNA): TGTGCCACCAGTGATGATCATCAGCCCCAGCATTTT.

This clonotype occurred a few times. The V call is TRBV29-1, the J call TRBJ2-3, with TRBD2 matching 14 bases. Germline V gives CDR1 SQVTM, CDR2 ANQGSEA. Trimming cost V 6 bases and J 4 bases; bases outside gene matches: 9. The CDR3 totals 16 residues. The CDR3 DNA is TGCAGCGTGGGACGAGGGACTAGCGGGAGCGCAGATACGCAGTATTTT. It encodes CSVGRGTSGSADTQYF.

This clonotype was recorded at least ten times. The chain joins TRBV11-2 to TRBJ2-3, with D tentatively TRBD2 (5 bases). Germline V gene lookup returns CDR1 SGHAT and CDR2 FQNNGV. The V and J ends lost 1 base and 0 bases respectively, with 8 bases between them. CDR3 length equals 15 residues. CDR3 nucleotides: TGTGCCAGCAGCTTAGGTGGCGGGAGCACAGATACGCAGTATTTT. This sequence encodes CASSLGGGSTDTQYF.

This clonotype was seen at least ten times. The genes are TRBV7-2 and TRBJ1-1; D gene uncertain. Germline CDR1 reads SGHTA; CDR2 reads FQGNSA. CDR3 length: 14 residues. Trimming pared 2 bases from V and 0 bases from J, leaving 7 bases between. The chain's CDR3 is CASSLNLMNTEAFF. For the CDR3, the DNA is TGTGCCAGCAGCTTAAATCTGATGAACACTGAAGCTTTCTTT.

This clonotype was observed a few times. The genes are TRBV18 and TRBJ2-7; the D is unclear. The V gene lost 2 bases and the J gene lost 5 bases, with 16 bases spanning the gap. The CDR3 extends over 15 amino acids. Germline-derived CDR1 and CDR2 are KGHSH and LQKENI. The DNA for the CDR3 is TGTGCCAGCTCACCAAACAGAAACTCTATACACGAGCAGTACTTC. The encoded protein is CASSPNRNSIHEQYF.

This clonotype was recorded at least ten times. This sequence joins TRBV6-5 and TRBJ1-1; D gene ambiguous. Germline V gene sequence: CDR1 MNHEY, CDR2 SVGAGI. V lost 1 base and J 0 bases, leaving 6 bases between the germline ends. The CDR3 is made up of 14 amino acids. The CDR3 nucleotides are TGTGCCAGCAGTTACTACCAAATGAACACTGAAGCTTTCTTT. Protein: CASSYYQMNTEAFF.

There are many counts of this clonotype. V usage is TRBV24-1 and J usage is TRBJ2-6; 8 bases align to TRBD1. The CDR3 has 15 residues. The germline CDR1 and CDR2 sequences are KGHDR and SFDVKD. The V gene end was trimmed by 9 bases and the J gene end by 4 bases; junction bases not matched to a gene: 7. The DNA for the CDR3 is TGTGCCACCGGAAGGACAGGGCCCGGGGCCAACGTCCTGACTTTC. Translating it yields CATGRTGPGANVLTF.

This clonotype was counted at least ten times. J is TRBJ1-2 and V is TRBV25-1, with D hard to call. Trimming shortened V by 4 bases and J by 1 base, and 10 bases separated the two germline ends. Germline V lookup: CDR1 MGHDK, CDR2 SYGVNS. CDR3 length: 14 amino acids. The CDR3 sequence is CASSGLGINYGYTF. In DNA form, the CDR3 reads TGTGCCAGCAGTGGGTTGGGCATTAACTATGGCTACACCTTC.

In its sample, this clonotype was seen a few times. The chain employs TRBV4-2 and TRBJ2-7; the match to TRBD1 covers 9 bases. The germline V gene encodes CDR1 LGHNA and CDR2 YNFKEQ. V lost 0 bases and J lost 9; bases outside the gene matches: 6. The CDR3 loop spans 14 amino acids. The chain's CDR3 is CASSQDRGQGGQYF. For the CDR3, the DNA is TGTGCCAGCAGCCAAGATCGGGGACAGGGAGGGCAGTACTTC.

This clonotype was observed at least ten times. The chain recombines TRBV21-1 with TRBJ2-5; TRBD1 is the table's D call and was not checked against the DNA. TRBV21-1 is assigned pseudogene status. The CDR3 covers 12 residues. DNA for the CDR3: TGTGCCAGCAGCGCCCCGAGAAAGACCCAGTACTTC. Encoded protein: CASSAPRKTQYF.

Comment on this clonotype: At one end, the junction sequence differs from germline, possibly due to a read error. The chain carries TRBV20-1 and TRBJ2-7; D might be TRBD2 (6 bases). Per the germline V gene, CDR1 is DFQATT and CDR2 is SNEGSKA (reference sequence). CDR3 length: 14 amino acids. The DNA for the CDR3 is TGTAGTGCTCGCTCCGAGGACTATACCTACGAGCAGTACTTC. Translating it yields CSARSEDYTYEQYF.

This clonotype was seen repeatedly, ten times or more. CDR3 bases: TGCGCCAGCAGCCCCGGGCAGTCCGAGACCTATGGCTACACCTTC. Translated: CASSPGQSETYGYTF. This sequence joins TRBV5-1 and TRBJ1-2, with no clear D. V was trimmed by 4 bases and J by 4 bases, leaving 17 bases between them. Germline lookup yields CDR1 SGHRS and CDR2 YFSETQ. The CDR3 length is 15 residues. Filled out from reference TRBV5-1 and TRBJ1-2, the complete variable domain reads KAGVTQTPRYLIKTRGQQVTLSCSPISGHRSVSWYQQTPGQGLQFLFEYFSETQRNKGNFPGRFSGRQFSNSRSEMNVSTLELGDSALYLCASSPGQSETYGYTFGSGTRLTVV.

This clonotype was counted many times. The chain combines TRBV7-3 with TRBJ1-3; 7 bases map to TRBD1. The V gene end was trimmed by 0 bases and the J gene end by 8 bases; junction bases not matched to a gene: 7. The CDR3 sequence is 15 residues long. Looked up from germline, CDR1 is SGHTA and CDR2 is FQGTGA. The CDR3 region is CASSLTSGRGDTIYF. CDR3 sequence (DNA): TGTGCCAGCAGCTTAACGTCGGGCAGGGGGGACACCATATATTTT.

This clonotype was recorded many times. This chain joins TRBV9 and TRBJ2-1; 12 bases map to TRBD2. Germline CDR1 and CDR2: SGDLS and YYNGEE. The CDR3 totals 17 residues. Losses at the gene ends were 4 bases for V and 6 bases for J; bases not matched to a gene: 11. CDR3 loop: CASSPFAGLAGSNEQFF. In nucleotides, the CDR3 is TGTGCCAGCAGCCCTTTCGCTGGACTAGCGGGAAGCAATGAGCAGTTCTTC.

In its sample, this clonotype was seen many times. The CDR3 region is CAWSGGRFGEQYF. The CDR3 DNA sequence: TGTGCCTGGAGTGGGGGTAGGTTCGGCGAGCAGTACTTC. V gene TRBV30 combines with J gene TRBJ2-7; no definite D call. Looked up from germline, CDR1 is GTSNPN and CDR2 is SVGIG (reference sequence). CDR3 length: 13 amino acids. V was trimmed by 1 base and J by 6 bases, leaving 13 bases between them. Using reference TRBV30 and TRBJ2-7 for the parts outside the CDR3, the full variable domain is SQTIHQWPATLVQPVGSPLSLECTVEGTSNPNLYWYRQAAGRGLQLLFYSVGIGQISSEVPQNLSASRPQDRQFILSSKKLLLSDSGFYLCAWSGGRFGEQYFGPGTRLTVT.

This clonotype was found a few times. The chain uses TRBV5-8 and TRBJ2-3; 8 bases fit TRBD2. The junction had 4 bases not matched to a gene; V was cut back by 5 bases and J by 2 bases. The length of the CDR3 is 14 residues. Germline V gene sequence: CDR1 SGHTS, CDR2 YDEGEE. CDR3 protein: CASSPRGVTDTQYF. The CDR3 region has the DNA TGTGCCAGCAGTCCGCGGGGGGTCACAGATACGCAGTATTTT.

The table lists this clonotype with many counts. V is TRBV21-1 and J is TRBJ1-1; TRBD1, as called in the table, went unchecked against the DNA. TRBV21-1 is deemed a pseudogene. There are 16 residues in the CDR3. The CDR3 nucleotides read TGTGCCAGCAGCCAACGACAGGGTAAGAAGGGCACTGAAGCTTTCTTT. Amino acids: CASSQRQGKKGTEAFF.

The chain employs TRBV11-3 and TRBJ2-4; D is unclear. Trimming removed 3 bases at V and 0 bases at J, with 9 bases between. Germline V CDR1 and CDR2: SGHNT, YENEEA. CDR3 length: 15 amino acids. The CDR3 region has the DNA TGTGCCAGCAGCTTCAACAGACTAGCCAAAAACATTCAGTACTTC. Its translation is CASSFNRLAKNIQYF.

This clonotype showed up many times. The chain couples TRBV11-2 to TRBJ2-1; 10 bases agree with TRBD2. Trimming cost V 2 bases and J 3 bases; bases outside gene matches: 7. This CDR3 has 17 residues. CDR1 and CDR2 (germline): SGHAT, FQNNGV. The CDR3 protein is CASSLRLAGDVYNEQFF. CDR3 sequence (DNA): TGTGCCAGCAGCTTAAGGCTAGCGGGGGATGTCTACAATGAGCAGTTCTTC.

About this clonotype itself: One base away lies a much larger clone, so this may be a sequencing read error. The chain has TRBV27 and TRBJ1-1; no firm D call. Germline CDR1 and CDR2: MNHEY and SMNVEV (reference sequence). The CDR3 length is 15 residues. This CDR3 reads CVSSSSAGSYTEAFF. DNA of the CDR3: TGTGTCAGCAGCTCGTCTGCGGGTTCGTACACTGAAGCTTTCTTT.

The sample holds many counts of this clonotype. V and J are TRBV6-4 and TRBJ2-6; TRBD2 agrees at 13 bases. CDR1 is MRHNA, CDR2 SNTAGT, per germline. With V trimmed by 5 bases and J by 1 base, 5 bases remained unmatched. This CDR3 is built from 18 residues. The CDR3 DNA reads TGTGCCAGCAGTCTCGGGACTAGCGGGGTATCTGGGGCCAACGTCCTGACTTTC. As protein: CASSLGTSGVSGANVLTF.

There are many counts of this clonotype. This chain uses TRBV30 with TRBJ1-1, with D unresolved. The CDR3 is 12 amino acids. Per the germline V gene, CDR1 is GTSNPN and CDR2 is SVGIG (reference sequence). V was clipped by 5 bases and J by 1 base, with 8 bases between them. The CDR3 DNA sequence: TGTGCCTGGGAGCTATCGAACACTGAAGCTTTCTTT. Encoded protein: CAWELSNTEAFF.

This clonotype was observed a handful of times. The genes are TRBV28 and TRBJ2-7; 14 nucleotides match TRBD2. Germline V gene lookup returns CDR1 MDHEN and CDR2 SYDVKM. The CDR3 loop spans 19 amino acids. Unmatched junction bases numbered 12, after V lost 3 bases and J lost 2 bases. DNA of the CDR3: TGTGCCAGCAGTTTCGTAGGACTAGCGGGAGGCCTAGGCGCCTACGAGCAGTACTTC. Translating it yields CASSFVGLAGGLGAYEQYF.

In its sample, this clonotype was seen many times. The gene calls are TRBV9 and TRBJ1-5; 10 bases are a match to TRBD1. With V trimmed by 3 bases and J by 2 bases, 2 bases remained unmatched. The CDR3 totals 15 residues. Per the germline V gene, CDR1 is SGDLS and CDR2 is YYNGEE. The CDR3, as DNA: TGTGCCAGCAGCGCCGGACAGGGGGGCAATCAGCCCCAGCATTTT. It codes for CASSAGQGGNQPQHF.

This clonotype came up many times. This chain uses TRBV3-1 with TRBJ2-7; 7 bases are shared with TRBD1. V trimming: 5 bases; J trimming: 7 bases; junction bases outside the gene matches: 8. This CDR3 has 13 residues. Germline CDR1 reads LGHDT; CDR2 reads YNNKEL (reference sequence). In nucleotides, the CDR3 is TGTGCCAGCAGCACCGGGACAGTTTTAGAGCAGTACTTC. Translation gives CASSTGTVLEQYF.